This record covers a single TCR beta chain. Its cognate antigen has yet to be identified. No per-base quality is available; no much larger clone lies one base away. This record comes from a study of PD-1 blockade in classical Hodgkin lymphoma (dated by TCRdb to 2018 to 2020). Regarding the study in general: Nivolumab dosing was 3 mg/kg intravenously every 2 weeks, continuing until either disease progression or unacceptable toxicity. The study used TCR beta sequencing and CyTOF to define a peripheral blood immune signature of response to PD-1 blockade in classical Hodgkin lymphoma. Study-wide conclusions, independent of this receptor: The study was restricted to a single clinical trial cohort, and the causes of repertoire differences, possibly disease activity or prior therapy, were left undefined. Patients starting nivolumab less than 1 year after ASCT had lower diversity and were excluded from later analyses to avoid confounding by immune reconstitution. A significant rise by C4D1 was seen in CD4+ but not CD8+ TCR diversity (p=0.0027 vs p=0.16), with the rise being most apparent in complete responders (p=0.02). Trial patients with a complete response had baseline diversity similar to that of newly diagnosed patients, while partial responders and progressors had significantly lower diversity. Newly diagnosed patients were reported to have lower baseline TCR diversity than healthy donors, and relapsed/refractory patients were reported to have lower baseline TCR diversity still.

The Qiagen DNeasy kit was used to extract genomic DNA from unsorted PBMCs and from the negatively selected CD4+ and CD8+ fractions. TCR beta CDR3 regions were subjected to amplification by immunoSEQ multiplex PCR with primers that anneal to V and J segments. Amplification bias was minimized using a synthetic immune receptor repertoire, and residual bias was removed computationally after sequencing. The published analysis was carried out like this. Repertoire diversity was quantified as the Shannon entropy index using custom Python scripts. Unsorted, CD4+ and CD8+ repertoires were analyzed separately, except in combined analyses where CD4+ and CD8+ sequences were merged in silico. Clonal expansion was defined as at least a 2-fold frequency increase after treatment relative to C1D1, with a pseudocount of 0.5 for undetected baseline clones. Singleton clones were defined as clones with 0 or 1 copy at C1D1, and non-singleton clones were defined as clones with 2 or more copies. Clones expanded in unsorted samples were assigned a CD4+, CD8+ or unknown annotation through matching of protein sequences in sorted samples from the same patient. Wilcoxon tests on paired samples were used to test diversity changes from C1D1 to C4D1. Here the immuneACCESS table is served through TCRdb, limited to in-frame sequences with V and J called. Missing clones are a known gap in these copies; in checked studies unresolved V genes cover under half, and the rest lacks a known reason. V and J calls and clone size are as listed in that table; D and trimming were resolved from the DNA. The sample table shows tens of thousands of clones, and around 88% are seen once. The ten largest clones represent under 15% of the sample.

Taken with the paper, the label for time point translates to: cycle 1 day 1 (C1D1), immediately before nivolumab initiation. Relapse after autologous stem cell transplantation had occurred in all trial patients, and cohorts A, B and C were distinguished by prior brentuximab vedotin exposure. The trial cohort was composed of about 54 patients with relapsed/refractory classical Hodgkin lymphoma, for whom complete response, partial response or progressive disease was recorded as best overall response. Single-agent nivolumab was administered to trial patients in the multi-cohort phase II CheckMate 205 trial. An independent review committee assessed best overall response by applying the 2007 International Working Group response criteria. Trial PBMCs were collected immediately before nivolumab initiation (C1D1) and during therapy at cycle 2 day 1 and cycle 4 day 1. Peripheral blood was collected in 8 mL Vacutainer Cell Preparation Tubes, from which PBMCs were isolated by centrifugation and then cryopreserved.

V trim: 5 bases; J trim: 4 bases; unmatched bases: 4. Spanning cysteine to phenylalanine, the CDR3 consists of 14 amino acids. The retained sequence is limited to the CDR3, 42 bases, with the frame set at the first base. CDR1 MNHNS and CDR2 SASEGT were looked up in the germline V gene. Recombination joined TRBV6-1 with TRBJ1-2; TRBD1 matches 10 bases in the middle. The starting material was peripheral blood mononuclear cells (PBMCs), obtained at baseline. This clonotype was obtained from a human donor with classical Hodgkin lymphoma. The CDR3 sequence is CASSSDRGGYGYTF. DNA sequence: TGTGCCAGCAGTTCGGACAGGGGGGGCTATGGCTACACCTTC.